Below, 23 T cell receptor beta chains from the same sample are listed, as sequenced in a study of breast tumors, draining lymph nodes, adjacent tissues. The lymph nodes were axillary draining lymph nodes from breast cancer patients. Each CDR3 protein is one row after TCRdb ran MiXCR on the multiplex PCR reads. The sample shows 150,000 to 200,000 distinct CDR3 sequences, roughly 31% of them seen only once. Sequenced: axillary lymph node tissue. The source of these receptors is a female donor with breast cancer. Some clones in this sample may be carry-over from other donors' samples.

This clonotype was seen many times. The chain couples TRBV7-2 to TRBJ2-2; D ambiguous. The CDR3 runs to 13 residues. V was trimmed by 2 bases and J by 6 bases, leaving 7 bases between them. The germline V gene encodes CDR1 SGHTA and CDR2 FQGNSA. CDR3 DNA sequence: TGTGCCAGCAGCTTAAATCCGGCCGGGGAGCTGTTTTTT. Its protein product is CASSLNPAGELFF.

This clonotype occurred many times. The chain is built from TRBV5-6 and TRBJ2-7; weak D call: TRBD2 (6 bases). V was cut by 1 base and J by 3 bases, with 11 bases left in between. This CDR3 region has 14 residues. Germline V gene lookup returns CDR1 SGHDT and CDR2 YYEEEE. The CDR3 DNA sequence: TGTGCCAGCAGCTTGCGGGGGTTACTCTACGAGCAGTACTTC. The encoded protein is CASSLRGLLYEQYF.

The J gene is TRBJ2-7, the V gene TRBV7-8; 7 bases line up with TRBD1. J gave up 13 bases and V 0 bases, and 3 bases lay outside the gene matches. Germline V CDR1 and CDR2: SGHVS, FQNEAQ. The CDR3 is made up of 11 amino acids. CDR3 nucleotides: TGTGCCAGCAGCTTAGCCGGGACAGCATACTTC. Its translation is CASSLAGTAYF. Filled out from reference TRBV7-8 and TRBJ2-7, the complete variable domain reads GAGVSQSPRYKVAKRGQDVALRCDPISGHVSLFWYQQALGQGPEFLTYFQNEAQLDKSGLPSDRFFAERPEGSVSTLKIQRTQQEDSAVYLCASSLAGTAYFGPGTRLTVT.

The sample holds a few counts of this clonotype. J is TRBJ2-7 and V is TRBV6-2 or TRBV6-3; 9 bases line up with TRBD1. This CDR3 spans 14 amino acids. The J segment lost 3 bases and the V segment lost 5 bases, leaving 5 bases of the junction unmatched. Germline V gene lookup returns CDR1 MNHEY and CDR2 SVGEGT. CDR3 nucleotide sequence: TGTGCCAGCAGTCCTTGGGACAGGGTCTACGAGCAGTACTTC. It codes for CASSPWDRVYEQYF.

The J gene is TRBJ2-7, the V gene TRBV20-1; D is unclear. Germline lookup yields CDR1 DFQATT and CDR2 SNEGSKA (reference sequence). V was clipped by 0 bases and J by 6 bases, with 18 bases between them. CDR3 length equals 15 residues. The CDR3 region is CSARDQGKVPREQYF. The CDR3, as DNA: TGCAGTGCTAGAGATCAAGGAAAGGTCCCCCGCGAGCAGTACTTC.

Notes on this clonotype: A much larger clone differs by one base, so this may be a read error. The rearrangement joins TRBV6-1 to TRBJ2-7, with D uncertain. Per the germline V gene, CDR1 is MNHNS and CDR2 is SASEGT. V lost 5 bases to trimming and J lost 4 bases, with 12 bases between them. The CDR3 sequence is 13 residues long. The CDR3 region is CASSQGYLYEQYF. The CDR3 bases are TGTGCCAGCAGTCAAGGGTACTTATACGAGCAGTACTTC.

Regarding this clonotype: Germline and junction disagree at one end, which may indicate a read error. As DNA, the CDR3 is TGTGCCAGCAGATTAAGGGACAGGGGCACCTATGGCTACCCCTTC. This encodes CASRLRDRGTYGYPF. The chain employs TRBV7-9 and TRBJ1-2, with TRBD1 matching over 10 bases. From germline, CDR1 is SEHNR and CDR2 FQNEAQ (reference sequence). This CDR3 is built from 15 residues.

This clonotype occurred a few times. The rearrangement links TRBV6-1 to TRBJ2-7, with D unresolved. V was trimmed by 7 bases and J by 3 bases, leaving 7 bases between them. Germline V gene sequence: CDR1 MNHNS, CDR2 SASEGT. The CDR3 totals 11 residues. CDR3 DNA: TGTGCCAGCAACCACCTCTACGAGCAGTACTTC. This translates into CASNHLYEQYF.

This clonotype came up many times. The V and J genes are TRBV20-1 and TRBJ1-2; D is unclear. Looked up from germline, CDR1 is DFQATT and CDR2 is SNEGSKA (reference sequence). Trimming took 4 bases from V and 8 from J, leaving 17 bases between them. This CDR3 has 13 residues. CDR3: CSATPGWLLGYTF. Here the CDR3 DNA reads TGCAGTGCTACCCCTGGGTGGCTTCTAGGCTACACCTTC.

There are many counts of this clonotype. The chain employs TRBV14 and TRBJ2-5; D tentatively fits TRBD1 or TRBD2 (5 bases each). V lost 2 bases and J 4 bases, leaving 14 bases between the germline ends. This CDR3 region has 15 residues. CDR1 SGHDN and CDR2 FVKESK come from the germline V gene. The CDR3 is CASSQFWGPVETQYF. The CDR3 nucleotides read TGTGCCAGCAGCCAATTCTGGGGACCCGTAGAGACCCAGTACTTC.

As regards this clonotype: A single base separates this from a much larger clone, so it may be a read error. In DNA, the CDR3 is TGTGCCAGCAGCCAAGATGGCGGGGGGGGGAACAATGAGCAGTTCTTC. This encodes CASSQDGGGGNNEQFF. The chain links TRBV4-1 to TRBJ2-1; 9 nucleotides line up with TRBD2. The CDR3 runs to 16 residues. Germline loops: CDR1 MGHRA, CDR2 YSYEKL.

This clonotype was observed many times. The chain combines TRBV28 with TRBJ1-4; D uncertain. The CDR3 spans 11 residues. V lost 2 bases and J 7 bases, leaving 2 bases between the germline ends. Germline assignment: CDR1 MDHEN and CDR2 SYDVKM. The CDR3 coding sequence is TGTGCCAGCAGTTTACTTGAAAAACTGTTTTTT. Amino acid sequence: CASSLLEKLFF.

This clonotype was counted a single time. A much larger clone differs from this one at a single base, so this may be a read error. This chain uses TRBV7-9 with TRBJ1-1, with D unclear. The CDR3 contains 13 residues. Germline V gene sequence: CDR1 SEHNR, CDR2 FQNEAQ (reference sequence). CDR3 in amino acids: CACSLGRRALAFF. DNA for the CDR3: TGTGCCTGCAGCTTAGGACGTAGGGCCCTAGCTTTCTTT.

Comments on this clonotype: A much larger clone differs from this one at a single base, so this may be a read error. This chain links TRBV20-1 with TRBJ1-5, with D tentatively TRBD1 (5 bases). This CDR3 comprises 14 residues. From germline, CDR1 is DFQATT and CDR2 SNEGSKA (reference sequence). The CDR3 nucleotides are TGCAGTGCTTCGGACATCAATAGCAATCCGCCCCAGCATTTT. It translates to CSASDINSNPPQHF.

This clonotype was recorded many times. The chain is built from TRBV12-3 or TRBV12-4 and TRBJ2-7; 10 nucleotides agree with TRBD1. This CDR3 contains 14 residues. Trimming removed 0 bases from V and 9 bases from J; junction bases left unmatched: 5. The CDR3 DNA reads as TGTGCCAGCAGTTTAGCCGGGACAGGGGCCTCGCAGTACTTC. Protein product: CASSLAGTGASQYF.

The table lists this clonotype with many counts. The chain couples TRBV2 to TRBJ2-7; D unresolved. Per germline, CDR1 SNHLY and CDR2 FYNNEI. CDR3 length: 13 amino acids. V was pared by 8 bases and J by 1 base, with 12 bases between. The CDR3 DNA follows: TGTGCCAGCGTCCTCGACCAATCCTACGAGCAGTACTTC. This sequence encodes CASVLDQSYEQYF.

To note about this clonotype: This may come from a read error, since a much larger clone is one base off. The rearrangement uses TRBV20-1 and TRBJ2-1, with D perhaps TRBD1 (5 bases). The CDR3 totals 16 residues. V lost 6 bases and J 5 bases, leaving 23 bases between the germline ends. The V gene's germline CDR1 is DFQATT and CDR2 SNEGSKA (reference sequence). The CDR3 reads CSAPRRTPVANNEQFF. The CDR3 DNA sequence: TGCAGTGCCCCGCGAAGGACACCGGTCGCCAACAATGAGCAGTTCTTC.

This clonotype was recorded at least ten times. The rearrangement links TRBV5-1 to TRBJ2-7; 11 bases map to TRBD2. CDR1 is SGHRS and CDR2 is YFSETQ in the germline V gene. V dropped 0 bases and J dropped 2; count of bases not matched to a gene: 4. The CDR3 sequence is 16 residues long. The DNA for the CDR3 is TGCGCCAGCAGCTTGGAGCTACTAGCGGGAGCCTACGAGCAGTACTTC. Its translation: CASSLELLAGAYEQYF.

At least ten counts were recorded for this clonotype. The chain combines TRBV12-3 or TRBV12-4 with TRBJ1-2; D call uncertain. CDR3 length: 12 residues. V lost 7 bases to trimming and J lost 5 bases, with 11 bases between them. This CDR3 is CASNDRLYGYTF. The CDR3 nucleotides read TGTGCCAGCAATGATCGTTTATATGGCTACACCTTC.

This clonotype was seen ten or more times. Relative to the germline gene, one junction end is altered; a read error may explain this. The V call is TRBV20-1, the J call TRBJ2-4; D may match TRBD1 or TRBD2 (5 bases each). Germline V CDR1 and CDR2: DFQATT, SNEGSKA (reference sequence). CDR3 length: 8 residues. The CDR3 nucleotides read TGCAGTCTGACGCTGGGGGACTTC. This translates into CSLTLGDF.

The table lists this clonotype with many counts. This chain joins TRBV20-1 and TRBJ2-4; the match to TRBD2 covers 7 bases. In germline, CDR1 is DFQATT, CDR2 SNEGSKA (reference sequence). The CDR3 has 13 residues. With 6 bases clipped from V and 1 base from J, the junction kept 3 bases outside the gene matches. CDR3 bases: TGCAGTGCCCAACTAGCGGCCAAAAACATTCAGTACTTC. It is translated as CSAQLAAKNIQYF.

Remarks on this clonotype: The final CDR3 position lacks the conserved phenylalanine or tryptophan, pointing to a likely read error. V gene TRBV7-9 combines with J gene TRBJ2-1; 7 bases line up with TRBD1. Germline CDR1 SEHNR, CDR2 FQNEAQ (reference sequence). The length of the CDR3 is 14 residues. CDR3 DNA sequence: TGTGCCAGCAGCCCTATCCGACAGGGTAATGGGCAGTTCCTC. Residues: CASSPIRQGNGQFL.

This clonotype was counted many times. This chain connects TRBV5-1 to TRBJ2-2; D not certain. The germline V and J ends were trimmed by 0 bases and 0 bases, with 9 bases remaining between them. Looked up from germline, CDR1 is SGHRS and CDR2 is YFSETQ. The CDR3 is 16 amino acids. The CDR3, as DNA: TGCGCCAGCAGCTTGGTCGGCATCGCGAACACCGGGGAGCTGTTTTTT. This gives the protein CASSLVGIANTGELFF.